Below are 5 T cell receptor beta chains sequenced from a single sample in a study of metastatic and nonmetastatic thyroid tumors. TCRdb re-called clones via MiXCR from the PCR reads. The sample records over 30,000 clones, 33% being singletons. The entire patient cohort was treatment-naive prior to thyroid surgery. The sequencing sample was made of tumor tissue. The receptors shown here come from a female donor with papillary thyroid cancer or a benign thyroid nodule (not recorded which). Some clones in this sample may be carry-over from other donors' samples.

This sequence joins TRBV3-1 and TRBJ1-6, with D maybe TRBD1 (5 bases). The V gene's germline CDR1 is LGHDT and CDR2 YNNKEL (reference sequence). Trimming stripped 0 bases from V and 7 bases from J, with 13 bases between. This CDR3 region has 16 residues. CDR3: CASSQDGKGWNSPLHF. The DNA of the CDR3 is TGTGCCAGCAGCCAAGATGGCAAGGGGTGGAATTCACCCCTCCACTTT.

The sample holds a few counts of this clone. The chain joins TRBV28 to TRBJ1-1; maybe TRBD1 (5 bases). The CDR3 has 13 residues. Germline V gene data show CDR1 as MDHEN and CDR2 as SYDVKM. Trimming took 11 bases from V and 3 from J, leaving 16 bases between them. CDR3 sequence: CAARGGKDTEAFF. In DNA, the CDR3 is TGTGCCGCTCGGGGGGGTAAGGACACTGAAGCTTTCTTT.

The chain couples TRBV19 to TRBJ2-2; the D gene is possibly TRBD2 (5 bases). Germline assignment: CDR1 LNHDA and CDR2 SQIVND (reference sequence). The CDR3 consists of 16 residues. Trimming took off 11 bases at V and 6 bases at J, with 25 bases between the two ends. In DNA form, the CDR3 reads TGTGCCTCCTCTCCGGGCATGGTGTTGAGGGCCGGGGAGCTGTTTTTT. It yields the protein CASSPGMVLRAGELFF.

The rearrangement links TRBV9 to TRBJ1-2; D call uncertain. V shed 3 bases and J shed 8 bases, with 14 bases lying between them. The length of the CDR3 is 13 residues. CDR1 and CDR2 (germline): SGDLS, YYNGEE. DNA for the CDR3: TGTGCCAGCAGCGGCGACACCGGAAGAGGCTACACCTTC. As protein: CASSGDTGRGYTF.

The rearrangement uses TRBV12-3 or TRBV12-4 and TRBJ1-1; 8 bases are a match to TRBD1. The CDR3 has 14 residues. V shed 7 bases, J shed 6 bases, and the junction held 10 bases outside the gene matches. CDR3 bases: TGTGCCAGCACCCGGACAGGGAGCCACGCTGAAGCTTTCTTT. This sequence encodes CASTRTGSHAEAFF.